This is a list of T cell receptor beta chains from one sample in a study of cytomegalovirus exposure and HLA in healthy donors. Here immunoSEQ multiplex PCR was the method, and the copy in TCRdb shows in-frame clones only, minus some. The repertoire holds 210,000 or so clones, with around 83% as singletons. Sequenced: PBMCs. The receptor set was obtained from a girl under 18 in good health and CMV-seronegative. The CDR3 runs from the conserved cysteine through the conserved F or W. A D gene is named only where the DNA matches it firmly. Not every row has a clone size; where given, it reads once, few, many or a size class.

size | J | D | V | CDR3 | DNA
- | TRBJ1-3 | - | TRBV28 | CASNSGGSGNTIYF | TGTGCCAGCAACTCCGGGGGCTCTGGAAACACCATATATTTT
- | TRBJ1-3 | - | TRBV30 | CACRQWQGLSGNTIYF | TGTGCCTGCCGTCAGTGGCAGGGTCTTTCTGGAAACACCATATATTTT
- | TRBJ2-3 | TRBD2 | TRBV7-2 | CASSFSGSADTQYF | TGTGCCAGCAGTTTTAGCGGGAGCGCAGATACGCAGTATTTT
few | TRBJ2-3 | TRBD1 | TRBV5-4 | CASSLGQGSTDTQYF | TGTGCCAGCAGCTTGGGACAGGGGTCCACAGATACGCAGTATTTT
- | TRBJ2-3 | TRBD2 | TRBV14 | CASSNFESGTMADTQYF | TGTGCCAGCAGCAATTTCGAATCCGGGACTATGGCAGATACGCAGTATTTT
- | TRBJ1-1 | - | TRBV10-2 | CASKIGGTEAFF | TGCGCCTCCAAAATCGGGGGCACTGAAGCTTTCTTT
- | TRBJ1-2 | TRBD1 | TRBV4-3 | CASSQVGPRDRRYGYTF | TGCGCCAGCAGCCAAGTTGGCCCCAGGGACAGAAGGTATGGCTACACCTTC
- | TRBJ1-5 | - | TRBV5-1 | CASSYGGDQPQHF | TGCGCCAGCAGTTACGGGGGGGATCAGCCCCAGCATTTT
- | TRBJ2-4 | TRBD1 | TRBV2 | CASSHELLGQKNIQYF | TGTGCCAGCAGTCACGAACTACTGGGACAGAAAAACATTCAGTACTTC
- | TRBJ2-3 | - | TRBV15 | CATRGGDTQYF | TGTGCCACCAGGGGGGGAGATACGCAGTATTTT
- | TRBJ2-7 | TRBD1 | TRBV7-2 | CASSFPGTGSHEQYF | TGTGCCAGCAGCTTTCCCGGGACAGGGTCGCACGAGCAGTACTTC
- | TRBJ2-2 | TRBD1 | TRBV7-6 | CASSQTGGAAGELFF | TGTGCCAGCAGCCAGACAGGGGGCGCGGCCGGGGAGCTGTTTTTT